This T cell receptor beta chain was observed in a study of blood T cell repertoires in COVID-19. Measured with immunoSEQ multiplex PCR; TCRdb has only the in-frame clones, and not every one. Counted here are around 310,000 clones, approximately 89% occurring once; the ten biggest clones make up more than 5%. Germline CDR1 is SNHLY and CDR2 is FYNNEI. The CDR3 loop spans 15 amino acids. Trimming cost V 0 bases and J 4 bases; bases outside gene matches: 3. Two negative PCRs, clearance, or symptom resolution were required of recovered Cohort 3 donors. The sequence was collected from a man aged 25 to 40 who had recovered from COVID-19. The chain uses TRBV2 and TRBJ1-3; 7 bases line up with TRBD1. Sample: PBMCs or T cells enriched from blood (not recorded which). CDR3 loop: CASSEAQGHGNTIYF. The CDR3, as DNA: TGTGCCAGCAGTGAAGCACAGGGGCACGGAAACACCATATATTTT. Complete variable domain (other parts from reference TRBV2 and TRBJ1-3): EPEVTQTPSHQVTQMGQEVILRCVPISNHLYFYWYRQILGQKVEFLVSFYNNEISEKSEIFDDQFSVERPDGSNFTLKIRSTKLEDSAMYFCASSEAQGHGNTIYFGEGSWLTVV.